This TCR beta chain is from a study of blood T cell repertoires in COVID-19. At the level of the study: Sites in the United States, Italy and Spain provided acute and convalescent COVID-19 samples. Sample material is recorded as cDNA or gDNA derived from T cells, B-cell-depleted T cells, or PBMCs.

As processed by the authors: Using reference gene primer amplification, nucleated cell counts were estimated. Method: immunoSEQ multiplex PCR; TCRdb's copy keeps in-frame clones and lacks some. V and J calls and clone size come straight from that table; D and trimming were deduced from the DNA. The table has some 86,000 clones, 85% to 95% seen once. CDR1 is SGHVS and CDR2 is FQNEAQ in the germline V gene. CDR3 length equals 16 residues. Losses at the gene ends were 4 bases for V and 4 bases for J; bases not matched to a gene: 9. The chain joins TRBV7-8 to TRBJ2-7, with TRBD1 matching 11 bases. The sample consisted of peripheral blood. The sequence was collected from a human donor with active COVID-19. The donor label of this sample is uncertain. The CDR3 loop is CASSYGGDRGSYEQYF. The CDR3 region has the DNA TGTGCCAGCAGCTACGGCGGGGACAGGGGGTCATACGAGCAGTACTTC.